This TCR beta chain originates from a study of blood T cell repertoires in COVID-19. Study in general: Acute and convalescent COVID-19 specimens originated in the United States, Italy and Spain. T cells, B-cell-depleted T cells, or PBMCs provided the cDNA or gDNA that served as material.

Methods used by the authors: Amplification of reference gene primers was used by the study to estimate nucleated cell counts. TCRdb keeps only in-frame clones here, not all; method: immunoSEQ multiplex PCR. V, J and clone size are those of that table, while D and trimming were read from the DNA. The repertoire holds about 280,000 clones, roughly 91% seen once, with about 4.6% in the top ten. This clonotype was sampled from a man between 40 and 49 years old with acute or convalescent COVID-19. Sequenced sample: peripheral blood.

For the CDR3, the DNA is TGTGCCACCAGCAAGCTATCAGATACGCAGTATTTT. This codes for CATSKLSDTQYF. The chain has TRBV15 and TRBJ2-3; D remains ambiguous. The V end was cut by 4 bases, the J end by 4 bases, with 6 bases between. The CDR3 has 12 residues. The V gene's germline CDR1 is LNHNV and CDR2 YYDKDF (reference sequence).